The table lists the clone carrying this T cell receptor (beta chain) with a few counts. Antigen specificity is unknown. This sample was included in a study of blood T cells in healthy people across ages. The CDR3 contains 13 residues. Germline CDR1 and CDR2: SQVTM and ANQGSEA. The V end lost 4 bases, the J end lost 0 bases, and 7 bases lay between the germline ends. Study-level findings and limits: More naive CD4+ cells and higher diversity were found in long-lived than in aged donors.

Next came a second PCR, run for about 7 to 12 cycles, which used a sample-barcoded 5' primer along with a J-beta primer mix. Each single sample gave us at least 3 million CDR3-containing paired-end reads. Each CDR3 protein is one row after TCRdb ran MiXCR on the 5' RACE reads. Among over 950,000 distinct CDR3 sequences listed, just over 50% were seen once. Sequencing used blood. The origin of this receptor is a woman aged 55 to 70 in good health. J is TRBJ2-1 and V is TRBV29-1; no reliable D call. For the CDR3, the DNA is TGCAGCGTTGTCTTTTTCTCCTACAATGAGCAGTTCTTC. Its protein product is CSVVFFSYNEQFF.